This T cell receptor (beta chain) was captured in a study of vaccination and CD4 T cells after COVID-19. Study findings and constraints: Within the convalescent patients, spike mono-reactivity was found in 304 of 307 vaccine-specific clones.

This clonotype was picked up one time. The antigen is undetermined. TCRdb re-called the PCR reads through MiXCR, storing one row per CDR3 protein. The sample has about 18,000 distinct CDR3 sequences; less than 70% are singletons. V shed 6 bases, J shed 4 bases, and the junction held 11 bases outside the gene matches. The CDR3 has 16 residues. CDR1 and CDR2 (germline): DFQATT, SNEGSKA (reference sequence). This chain joins TRBV20-1 and TRBJ2-1; 11 bases align to TRBD2. Specimen: CD4+ T cells from blood, collected after SARS-CoV-2 vaccination. The TCR originated in a human donor who had recovered from COVID-19. CDR3 DNA: TGCAGTGCCCAAGGACTAGCGGGTCCCTCATACAATGAGCAGTTCTTC. Translating it yields CSAQGLAGPSYNEQFF.